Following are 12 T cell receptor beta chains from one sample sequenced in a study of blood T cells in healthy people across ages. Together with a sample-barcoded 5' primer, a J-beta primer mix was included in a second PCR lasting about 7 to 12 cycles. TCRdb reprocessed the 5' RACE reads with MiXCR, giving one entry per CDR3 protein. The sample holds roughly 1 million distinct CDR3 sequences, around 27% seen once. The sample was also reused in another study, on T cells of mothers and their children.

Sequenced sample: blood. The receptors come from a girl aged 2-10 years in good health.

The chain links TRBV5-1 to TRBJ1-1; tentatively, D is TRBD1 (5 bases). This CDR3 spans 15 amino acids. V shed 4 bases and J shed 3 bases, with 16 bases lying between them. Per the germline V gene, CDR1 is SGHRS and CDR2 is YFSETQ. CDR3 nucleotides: TGCGCCAGCAGCCCGGACCTAGACAGATACACTGAAGCTTTCTTT. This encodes CASSPDLDRYTEAFF.

The chain's CDR3 is CASSWLAGDYEQYF. CDR3 in DNA: TGCGCCAGCAGCTGGCTAGCGGGAGACTACGAGCAGTACTTC. The V and J genes are TRBV5-1 and TRBJ2-7, with TRBD2 matching 10 bases. Germline CDR1 SGHRS, CDR2 YFSETQ. V lost 3 bases, J lost 3 bases, and 3 bases stayed unmatched. The CDR3 sequence is 14 residues long.

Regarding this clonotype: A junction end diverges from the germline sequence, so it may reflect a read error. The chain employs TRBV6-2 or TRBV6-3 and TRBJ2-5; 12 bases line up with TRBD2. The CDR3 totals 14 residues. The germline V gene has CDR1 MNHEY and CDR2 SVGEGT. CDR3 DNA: TGTACCAGCATGAGGACTAGCGGGAAAGAGACCCAGTACTTC. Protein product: CTSMRTSGKETQYF.

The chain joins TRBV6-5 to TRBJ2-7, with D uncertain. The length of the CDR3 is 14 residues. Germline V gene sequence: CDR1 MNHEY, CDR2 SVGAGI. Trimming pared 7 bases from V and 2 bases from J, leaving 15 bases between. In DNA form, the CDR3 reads TGTGCCAGCACCCTATTAGCCACACCCTACGAGCAGTACTTC. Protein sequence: CASTLLATPYEQYF.

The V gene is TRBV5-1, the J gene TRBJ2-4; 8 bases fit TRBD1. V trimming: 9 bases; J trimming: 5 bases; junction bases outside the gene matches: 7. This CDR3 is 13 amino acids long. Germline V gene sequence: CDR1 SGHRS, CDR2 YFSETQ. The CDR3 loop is CATDRVRQNIQYF. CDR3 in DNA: TGCGCCACGGACAGGGTTCGGCAAAACATTCAGTACTTC.

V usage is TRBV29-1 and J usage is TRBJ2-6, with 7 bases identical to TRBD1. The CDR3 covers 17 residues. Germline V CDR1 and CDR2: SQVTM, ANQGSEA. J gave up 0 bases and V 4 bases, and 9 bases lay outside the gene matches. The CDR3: CSVGDSFRFSGANVLTF. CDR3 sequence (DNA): TGCAGCGTTGGGGACAGTTTTCGCTTCTCTGGGGCCAACGTCCTGACTTTC. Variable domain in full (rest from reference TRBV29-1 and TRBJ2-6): SAVISQKPSRDICQRGTSLTIQCQVDSQVTMMFWYRQQPGQSLTLIATANQGSEATYESGFVIDKFPISRPNLTFSTLTVSNMSPEDSSIYLCSVGDSFRFSGANVLTFGAGSRLTVL.

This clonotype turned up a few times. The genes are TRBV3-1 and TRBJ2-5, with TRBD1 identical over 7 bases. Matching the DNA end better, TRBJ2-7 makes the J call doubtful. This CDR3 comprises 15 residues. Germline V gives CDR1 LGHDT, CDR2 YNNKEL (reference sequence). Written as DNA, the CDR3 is TGTGCCAGCAGCCTCGGGACAGTCAGTTCCTACGAGCAGTACTTC. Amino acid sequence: CASSLGTVSSYEQYF.

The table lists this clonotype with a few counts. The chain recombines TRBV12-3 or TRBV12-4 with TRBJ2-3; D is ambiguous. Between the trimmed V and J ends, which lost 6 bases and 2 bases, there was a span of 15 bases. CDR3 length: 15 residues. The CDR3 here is CASRSPSESTDTQYF. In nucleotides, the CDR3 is TGTGCCAGCAGGTCCCCCTCTGAGTCCACAGATACGCAGTATTTT.

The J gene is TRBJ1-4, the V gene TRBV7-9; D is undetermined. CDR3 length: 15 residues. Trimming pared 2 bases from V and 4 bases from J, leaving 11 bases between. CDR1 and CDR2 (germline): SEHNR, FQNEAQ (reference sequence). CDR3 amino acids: CASSLRTDLNEKLFF. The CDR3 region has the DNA TGTGCCAGCAGCTTAAGGACGGACCTTAATGAAAAACTGTTTTTT.

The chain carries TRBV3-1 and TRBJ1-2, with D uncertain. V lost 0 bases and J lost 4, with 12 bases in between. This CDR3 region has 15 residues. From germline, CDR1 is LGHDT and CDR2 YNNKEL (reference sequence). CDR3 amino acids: CASSQERTIGYGYTF. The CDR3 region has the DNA TGTGCCAGCAGCCAAGAGCGGACGATTGGCTATGGCTACACCTTC.

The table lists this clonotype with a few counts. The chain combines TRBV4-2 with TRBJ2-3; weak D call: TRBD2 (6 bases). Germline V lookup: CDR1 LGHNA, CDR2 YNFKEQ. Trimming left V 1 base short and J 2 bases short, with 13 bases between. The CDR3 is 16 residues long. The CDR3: CASSQGNGGPTDTQYF. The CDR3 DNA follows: TGTGCCAGCAGCCAAGGAAACGGGGGACCCACAGATACGCAGTATTTT.

The CDR3 coding sequence is TGTGCCAGTCGGGACCCGACCGGTCTAGAAGGGGAGCTGTTTTTT. This codes for CASRDPTGLEGELFF. This chain links TRBV19 with TRBJ2-2; D could derive from TRBD1 or TRBD2 (5 bases each). V was cut by 8 bases and J by 8 bases, with 21 bases left in between. The CDR3 consists of 15 residues. Germline assignment: CDR1 LNHDA and CDR2 SQIVND (reference sequence).